This entry lists 6 T cell receptor beta chains sequenced from one sample in a study of CD4 T cells in relation to SARS-CoV-2 and coronaviruses. CD4+ T cells from unexposed donors were obtained before the COVID-19 pandemic (2011-2018). Libraries were prepared by immunoSEQ multiplex PCR; TCRdb keeps only in-frame clonotypes and omits some of them. This table holds 65,000 or so clones, approximately 94% found once. The sample was naive CD4+ T cells from PBMCs. Specified subset: naive CD4+ T cells isolated by negative enrichment. These receptor sequences come from a human donor in good health.

The chain has TRBV4-1 and TRBJ2-3, with 10 bases aligning to TRBD2. Germline CDR1 reads MGHRA; CDR2 reads YSYEKL. This CDR3 is 17 amino acids long. V gave up 2 bases and J gave up 4 bases; unmatched junction bases: 9. CDR3 sequence reads: CASSQRGIAGGADTQYF. As DNA, the CDR3 is TGCGCCAGCAGCCAAAGGGGAATAGCGGGAGGAGCAGATACGCAGTATTTT.

The chain links TRBV28 to TRBJ1-4; 7 nucleotides align to TRBD1. The V gene end was trimmed by 4 bases and the J gene end by 0 bases; junction bases not matched to a gene: 2. Germline CDR1 reads MDHEN; CDR2 reads SYDVKM. The length of the CDR3 is 15 residues. The CDR3 loop is CASSWDRATNEKLFF. The CDR3 DNA is TGTGCCAGCAGTTGGGACAGAGCAACTAATGAAAAACTGTTTTTT. The whole variable domain, filled in from reference TRBV28 and TRBJ1-4, reads DVKVTQSSRYLVKRTGEKVFLECVQDMDHENMFWYRQDPGLGLRLIYFSYDVKMKEKGDIPEGYSVSREKKERFSLILESASTNQTSMYLCASSWDRATNEKLFFGSGTQLSVL.

Only one count was recorded for this clone. This chain uses TRBV21-1 with TRBJ1-5. TRBV21-1 is annotated as a pseudogene. This CDR3 comprises 15 residues. For the CDR3, the DNA is TGTGCCAGTCCGATGGTAGGGACCGCCAATCAGCCCCAGCATTTT. This codes for CASPMVGTANQPQHF.

The V gene is TRBV6-5, the J gene TRBJ2-7; D may be TRBD2 (6 bases). Trimming pared 8 bases from V and 6 bases from J, leaving 23 bases between. Germline V CDR1 and CDR2: MNHEY, SVGAGI. This CDR3 contains 15 residues. CDR3 sequence (DNA): TGTGCCAGCGAGGAGGAGGGAATACGACCGGGCGAGCAGTACTTC. Translation: CASEEEGIRPGEQYF.

The chain combines TRBV9 with TRBJ1-1; D might be TRBD1 (5 bases). Trimming took 0 bases from V and 3 from J, leaving 9 bases between them. Germline CDR1 and CDR2: SGDLS and YYNGEE. There are 14 residues in the CDR3. CDR3 sequence: CASSVGEGDTEAFF. The DNA for the CDR3 is TGTGCCAGCAGCGTAGGGGAAGGGGACACTGAAGCTTTCTTT.

The chain links TRBV19 to TRBJ2-6; a possible D gene is TRBD1 (6 bases). The CDR3 loop spans 17 amino acids. Per the germline V gene, CDR1 is LNHDA and CDR2 is SQIVND (reference sequence). Trimming shortened V by 3 bases and J by 0 bases, and 12 bases separated the two germline ends. CDR3 nucleotide sequence: TGTGCCAGTAGTATGGGGTTGGGGGCCTCTGGGGCCAACGTCCTGACTTTC. Translation gives CASSMGLGASGANVLTF.